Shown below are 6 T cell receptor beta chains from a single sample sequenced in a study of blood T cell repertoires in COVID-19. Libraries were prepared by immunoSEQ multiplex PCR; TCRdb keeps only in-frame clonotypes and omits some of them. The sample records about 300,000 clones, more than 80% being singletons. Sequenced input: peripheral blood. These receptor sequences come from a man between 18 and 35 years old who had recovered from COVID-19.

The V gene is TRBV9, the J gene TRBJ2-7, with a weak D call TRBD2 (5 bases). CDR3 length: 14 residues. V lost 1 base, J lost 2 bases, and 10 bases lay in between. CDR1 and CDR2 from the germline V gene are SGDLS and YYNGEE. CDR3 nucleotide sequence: TGTGCCAGCAGCGTAATAGACTATCCCTACGAGCAGTACTTC. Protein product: CASSVIDYPYEQYF.

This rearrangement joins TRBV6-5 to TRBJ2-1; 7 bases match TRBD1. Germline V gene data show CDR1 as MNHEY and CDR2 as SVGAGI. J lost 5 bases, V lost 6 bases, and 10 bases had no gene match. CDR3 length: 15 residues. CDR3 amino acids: CASSLTGFLDNEQFF. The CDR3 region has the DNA TGTGCCAGCAGCCTGACAGGGTTTTTAGACAATGAGCAGTTCTTC.

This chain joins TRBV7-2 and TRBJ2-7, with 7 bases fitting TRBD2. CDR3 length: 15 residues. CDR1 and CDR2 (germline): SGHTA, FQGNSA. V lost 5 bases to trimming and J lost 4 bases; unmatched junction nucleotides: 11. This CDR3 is CASSRTSARFYEQYF. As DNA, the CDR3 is TGTGCCAGCAGCCGCACTAGCGCGAGATTTTACGAGCAGTACTTC. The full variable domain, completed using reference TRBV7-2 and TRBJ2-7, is GAGVSQSPSNKVTEKGKDVELRCDPISGHTALYWYRQSLGQGLEFLIYFQGNSAPDKSGLPSDRFSAERTGGSVSTLTIQRTQQEDSAVYLCASSRTSARFYEQYFGPGTRLTVT.

Written as DNA, the CDR3 is TGTGCCAGCAGCTTTGGGACTACCTTAAGCACAGATACGCAGTATTTT. Amino acid sequence: CASSFGTTLSTDTQYF. The gene calls are TRBV11-3 and TRBJ2-3; 7 nucleotides agree with TRBD2. Germline V gives CDR1 SGHNT, CDR2 YENEEA. The trim removed 3 bases at V and 0 bases at J, leaving 6 bases unmatched. The CDR3 is made up of 16 amino acids.

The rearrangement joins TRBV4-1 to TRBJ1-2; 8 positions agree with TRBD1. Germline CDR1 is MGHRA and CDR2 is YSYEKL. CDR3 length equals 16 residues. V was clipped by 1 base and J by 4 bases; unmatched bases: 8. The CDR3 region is CASSQGGTGPFYGYTF. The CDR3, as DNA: TGCGCCAGCAGCCAAGGGGGGACAGGACCGTTCTATGGCTACACCTTC.

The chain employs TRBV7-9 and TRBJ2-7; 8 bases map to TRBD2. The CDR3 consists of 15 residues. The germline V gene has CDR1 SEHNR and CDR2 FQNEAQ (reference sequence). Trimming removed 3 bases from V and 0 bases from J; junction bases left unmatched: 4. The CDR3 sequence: CASSLSGGPSYEQYF. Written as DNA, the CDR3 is TGTGCCAGCAGCTTGTCGGGGGGGCCCTCCTACGAGCAGTACTTC.